This passage covers 5 T cell receptor beta chains from one sample sequenced in a study of blood T cell repertoires in COVID-19. Some clones are missing from TCRdb's copy, which holds only in-frame ones; the method was immunoSEQ multiplex PCR. The sample includes tens of thousands of clones, 80% to 90% of them seen just once. Material for sequencing was peripheral blood. The receptors come from a human donor in a cohort sampled during active COVID-19.

The V call is TRBV19, the J call TRBJ1-2, with TRBD1 identical over 8 bases. Looked up from germline, CDR1 is LNHDA and CDR2 is SQIVND (reference sequence). The CDR3 is 14 residues long. The J segment lost 10 bases and the V segment lost 7 bases, leaving 14 bases of the junction unmatched. The CDR3 DNA is TGTGCCAGTACCGTGATACAGGGGGGAGCTTCCTACACCTTC. Translation: CASTVIQGGASYTF.

The chain employs TRBV5-1 and TRBJ2-3, with D possibly matching TRBD2 (5 bases). The CDR3 sequence is 15 residues long. V gave up 4 bases and J gave up 1 base, with 13 bases separating them. The V gene's germline CDR1 is SGHRS and CDR2 YFSETQ. The CDR3 reads CASSEALGRTDTQYF. CDR3 DNA sequence: TGCGCCAGCAGCGAGGCACTAGGGCGCACAGATACGCAGTATTTT.

The V and J genes are TRBV5-6 and TRBJ2-1; 8 nucleotides agree with TRBD1. V trimming: 0 bases; J trimming: 0 bases; junction bases outside the gene matches: 11. There are 19 residues in the CDR3. The germline V gene has CDR1 SGHDT and CDR2 YYEEEE. DNA for the CDR3: TGTGCCAGCAGCTTGGCAGGGGGCTCTATGGCGGGCTCCTACAATGAGCAGTTCTTC. It translates to CASSLAGGSMAGSYNEQFF.

This chain links TRBV28 with TRBJ2-7; D possibly corresponds to TRBD2 (5 bases). The CDR3 consists of 12 residues. The V end was cut by 3 bases, the J end by 6 bases, with 9 bases between. The germline V gene has CDR1 MDHEN and CDR2 SYDVKM. The CDR3 region is CASSFGGIEQYF. The DNA for the CDR3 is TGTGCCAGCAGTTTTGGAGGCATCGAGCAGTACTTC.

The chain uses TRBV6-6 and TRBJ2-7, with TRBD2 matching 12 bases. The CDR3 length is 18 residues. The trim removed 6 bases at V and 0 bases at J, leaving 12 bases unmatched. Germline V lookup: CDR1 MNHNY, CDR2 SVGAGI (reference sequence). The CDR3 bases are TGTGCCAGCAGCCGAGGACTAGCGGGAACCCAGCGCTCCTACGAGCAGTACTTC. This translates into CASSRGLAGTQRSYEQYF.